The 14 T cell receptor beta chains below were found in one sample sequenced in a study of technical replicates of blood from several donors. The data were produced by immunoSEQ multiplex PCR, yet TCRdb's version contains in-frame clones alone and is incomplete. The sample includes some 13,000 clones, approximately 95% of them seen just once. Sequenced: PBMCs. The receptors shown here come from a human donor in good health.

The chain joins TRBV5-5 to TRBJ2-5, with TRBD2 matching 14 bases. Germline V gene data show CDR1 as SGHKS and CDR2 as YYEKEE (reference sequence). The CDR3 is 17 residues long. The J segment lost 7 bases and the V segment lost 4 bases, leaving 12 bases of the junction unmatched. The CDR3 DNA reads as TGTGCCAGCAGCCCGGGACTAGCGGGAGTGTTTATCCGGACCCAGTACTTC. Residues: CASSPGLAGVFIRTQYF.

The chain employs TRBV28 and TRBJ2-7; 8 positions agree with TRBD1. The CDR3 totals 14 residues. Germline V lookup: CDR1 MDHEN, CDR2 SYDVKM. Trimming took 0 bases from V and 6 from J; bases not matched to a gene: 4. The DNA of the CDR3 is TGTGCCAGCAGTTTATGGGACAGGGCTTCCGAGCAGTACTTC. It translates to CASSLWDRASEQYF.

The V gene is TRBV5-4, the J gene TRBJ2-5; a possible D gene is TRBD2 (6 bases). The CDR3 runs to 16 residues. CDR1 is SGHNT and CDR2 is YYREEE in the germline V gene (reference sequence). V dropped 4 bases and J dropped 3 bases, with 19 bases sitting between them. CDR3 nucleotide sequence: TGTGCCAGCAGCCCGGGGGTTTATGGGGGAGAAGAGACCCAGTACTTC. This codes for CASSPGVYGGEETQYF.

This clone was counted a few times. DNA of the CDR3: TGTGCCAGCAGTTTCCCTCAGGGCTTCGACATTCAGTACTTC. Translated: CASSFPQGFDIQYF. The chain is built from TRBV5-8 and TRBJ2-4; a possible D gene is TRBD1 (5 bases). This CDR3 spans 14 amino acids. Trimming left V 5 bases short and J 8 bases short, with 17 bases between. CDR1 is SGHTS and CDR2 is YDEGEE in the germline V gene.

CDR3 bases: TGTGCCAGCAGCCCCCGGCAGGCGTTCTATGGCTACACCTTC. Translating gives CASSPRQAFYGYTF. This chain uses TRBV6-6 with TRBJ1-2; D uncertain. Germline V gene lookup returns CDR1 MNHNY and CDR2 SVGAGI (reference sequence). V dropped 6 bases and J dropped 4 bases, with 15 bases sitting between them. CDR3 size: 14 residues.

This chain connects TRBV20-1 to TRBJ1-1; D perhaps matches TRBD1 (6 bases). V was clipped by 5 bases and J by 9 bases, with 13 bases between them. The V gene's germline CDR1 is DFQATT and CDR2 SNEGSKA (reference sequence). The CDR3 runs 11 residues. CDR3 in amino acids: CSASGQQQAFF. The CDR3 DNA sequence: TGCAGTGCTTCCGGACAGCAGCAAGCTTTCTTT.

This chain uses TRBV2 with TRBJ1-5; D is uncertain. The V end was cut by 4 bases, the J end by 4 bases, with 8 bases between. Germline V gene sequence: CDR1 SNHLY, CDR2 FYNNEI. The CDR3 is made up of 13 amino acids. CDR3 loop: CASSVAGNQPQHF. Here the CDR3 DNA reads TGTGCCAGCAGTGTGGCGGGGAATCAGCCCCAGCATTTT.

This chain uses TRBV19 with TRBJ2-2; TRBD2 aligns across 7 bases. This CDR3 comprises 18 residues. V was clipped by 2 bases and J by 0 bases; unmatched bases: 9. Germline V gives CDR1 LNHDA, CDR2 SQIVND (reference sequence). CDR3 sequence reads: CASSIMMGGTSNTGELFF. CDR3 in DNA: TGTGCCAGTAGTATAATGATGGGGGGGACCTCGAACACCGGGGAGCTGTTTTTT. The whole variable domain, remainder taken from reference TRBV19 and TRBJ2-2, is DGGITQSPKYLFRKEGQNVTLSCEQNLNHDAMYWYRQDPGQGLRLIYYSQIVNDFQKGDIAEGYSVSREKKESFPLTVTSAQKNPTAFYLCASSIMMGGTSNTGELFFGEGSRLTVL.

In DNA form, the CDR3 reads TGTGCCAGCAGTGGGACTAGCGGGAGTTGGAATGAGCAGTTCTTC. This encodes CASSGTSGSWNEQFF. The chain recombines TRBV6-1 with TRBJ2-1; 13 bases align to TRBD2. The CDR3 consists of 15 residues. Germline-derived CDR1 and CDR2 are MNHNS and SASEGT. Germline trimming cut 4 bases from V and 7 bases from J; bases unmatched to any gene: 4.

The chain links TRBV7-9 to TRBJ2-3; TRBD2 aligns across 7 bases. This CDR3 comprises 16 residues. The ends lost 3 bases at V and 0 bases at J; junction bases unmatched: 6. The V gene's germline CDR1 is SEHNR and CDR2 FQNEAQ (reference sequence). In DNA form, the CDR3 reads TGTGCCAGCAGCTTCCCTAGCGGCTCTAGCACAGATACGCAGTATTTT. This sequence encodes CASSFPSGSSTDTQYF.

The chain employs TRBV5-1 and TRBJ1-1; a possible D gene is TRBD1 (5 bases). CDR1 and CDR2 (germline): SGHRS, YFSETQ. The CDR3 runs 13 residues. Trimming left V 4 bases short and J 2 bases short, with 9 bases between. The CDR3 DNA sequence: TGCGCCAGCAGCCAGGACAAAAACACTGAAGCTTTCTTT. Translation: CASSQDKNTEAFF.

The chain is built from TRBV7-9 and TRBJ2-1; the D gene is possibly TRBD1 (6 bases). The ends were cut back, 1 base at V and 9 bases at J, with 13 bases in the middle. Germline assignment: CDR1 SEHNR and CDR2 FQNEAQ (reference sequence). This CDR3 contains 14 residues. As DNA, the CDR3 is TGTGCCAGCAGCTTAGTCAGGGGCTCGGCTGAGCAGTTCTTC. Amino acids: CASSLVRGSAEQFF. Based on the CDR3 plus reference TRBV7-9 and TRBJ2-1, the full variable domain is DTGVSQNPRHKITKRGQNVTFRCDPISEHNRLYWYRQTLGQGPEFLTYFQNEAQLEKSRLLSDRFSAERPKGSFSTLEIQRTEQGDSAMYLCASSLVRGSAEQFFGPGTRLTVL.

This chain uses TRBV12-1 with TRBJ1-5. TRBV12-1 corresponds to a pseudogene. The CDR3 is made up of 14 amino acids. The DNA for the CDR3 is TGTGCCAGCAGCTTTGAGTTAGTCGATCAGCCCCAGCATTTT. Amino acids: CASSFELVDQPQHF.

This clone was counted a single time. The chain couples TRBV27 to TRBJ1-4; D is uncertain. CDR1 MNHEY and CDR2 SMNVEV come from the germline V gene (reference sequence). This CDR3 comprises 14 residues. The germline V and J ends were trimmed by 8 bases and 0 bases, with 10 bases remaining between them. This CDR3 reads CASSRASTNEKLFF. For the CDR3, the DNA is TGTGCCAGCTCACGAGCCTCAACTAATGAAAAACTGTTTTTT.